This T cell receptor beta chain is from a study of CD8 T cells in ankylosing spondylitis. Study-wide findings and caveats: Ankylosing spondylitis blood appeared to be characterized by a TCR beta motif of roughly eight highly homologous variants. Before this, some motif variants had been reported in reactive arthritis synovial fluid and blood. Disease-associated clones were CD8+ and fairly uncommon in peripheral blood.

Points on this clonotype: Its specificity is not known.

J was trimmed by 5 bases and V by 4 bases; bases with no gene match: 7. This CDR3 comprises 16 residues. Germline CDR1 SQVTM, CDR2 ANQGSEA. Libraries for TCR beta were made by quantitative 5'-RACE with molecular barcodes. TCRdb used MiXCR to reprocess the 5' RACE reads, holding one entry per CDR3 protein. The sample yields about 69,000 distinct CDR3 sequences, about 5% seen once. Material: blood, either unsorted or a sorted T cell fraction (not recorded which). The chain links TRBV29-1 to TRBJ2-3, with 15 bases identical to TRBD2. This clonotype was sampled from a male donor with ankylosing spondylitis or in good health (not recorded which). The CDR3 coding sequence is TGCAGCGTTGGGGGACTAGCGGGGGGCCGGGGAGATACGCAGTATTTT. Its translation: CSVGGLAGGRGDTQYF.